Listed below are T cell receptor beta chains from one sample, sequenced in a study of OX40 agonist ivuxolimab in advanced cancers. Here immunoSEQ multiplex PCR was the method, and the copy in TCRdb shows in-frame clones only, minus some. The sample carries approximately 63,000 clones, more than 80% recorded once. The specimen was CD4+ or CD8+ T cells sorted from blood, collected in a trial of the OX40 agonist ivuxolimab. The receptors here all came from an adult with an advanced solid tumor such as melanoma, head and neck, liver or kidney cancer. Both conserved end residues are part of each CDR3. D genes are given only for firm matches. Clone size is given for some rows only: seen once, a few or many times, or a class if the clone is expanded.

d_gene: -; v_gene: TRBV19; j_gene: TRBJ1-2; abundance: -; CDR3nt: TGTGCCAGTAGTAGGGACTCCTATGGTGAAGGCTACACCTTC; CDR3aa: CASSRDSYGEGYTF
d_gene: -; v_gene: TRBV19; j_gene: TRBJ2-7; abundance: -; CDR3nt: TGTGCCAGTAGCATCACGGGCGGATTCAACGAGCAGTACTTC; CDR3aa: CASSITGGFNEQYF
d_gene: TRBD2; v_gene: TRBV7-2; j_gene: TRBJ2-2; abundance: -; CDR3nt: TGTGCCAGCAAACTACCGGGACTAGCGGGACGTAACACCGGGGAGCTGTTTTTT; CDR3aa: CASKLPGLAGRNTGELFF
d_gene: -; v_gene: TRBV11-2; j_gene: TRBJ2-1; abundance: -; CDR3nt: TGTGCCAGCAGCTTAGATTTGTACAATGAGCAGTTCTTC; CDR3aa: CASSLDLYNEQFF
d_gene: TRBD2; v_gene: TRBV6-1; j_gene: TRBJ2-7; abundance: -; CDR3nt: TGTGCCAGCAGTCTTAGCGGGGTGAGCTCCTACGAGCAGTACTTC; CDR3aa: CASSLSGVSSYEQYF
d_gene: -; v_gene: TRBV13; j_gene: TRBJ1-4; abundance: -; CDR3nt: TGTGCCAGCAGCCAGGGGCAGGGATTTGAAAAACTGTTTTTT; CDR3aa: CASSQGQGFEKLFF
d_gene: TRBD1; v_gene: TRBV30; j_gene: TRBJ1-4; abundance: few; CDR3nt: TGTGCCTGGGGACAGGGGAATGAAAAACTGTTTTTT; CDR3aa: CAWGQGNEKLFF
d_gene: -; v_gene: TRBV7-9; j_gene: TRBJ2-7; abundance: -; CDR3nt: TGTGCCAGCAGCCCTAACTTGATCTCCGTGCCCGAGCAGTACTTC; CDR3aa: CASSPNLISVPEQYF
d_gene: -; v_gene: TRBV27; j_gene: TRBJ2-3; abundance: -; CDR3nt: TGTGCCAGCAGTTTATCAGCTAGCACAGATACGCAGTATTTT; CDR3aa: CASSLSASTDTQYF
d_gene: TRBD1; v_gene: TRBV5-1; j_gene: TRBJ2-3; abundance: -; CDR3nt: TGCGCCAGCAGCTTACAGGGGGCGAGCCCTAAGTCGGATACGCAGTATTTT; CDR3aa: CASSLQGASPKSDTQYF
d_gene: TRBD1; v_gene: TRBV7-2; j_gene: TRBJ1-2; abundance: -; CDR3nt: TGTGCCAGCAGCTTAGCAGGGGGCATCGATGGCTACACCTTC; CDR3aa: CASSLAGGIDGYTF
d_gene: -; v_gene: TRBV9; j_gene: TRBJ2-7; abundance: -; CDR3nt: TGTGCCAGCAGCACCTTTCCCGGGGACACAACCCGTTTTGTTGAGCAGTACTTC; CDR3aa: CASSTFPGDTTRFVEQYF
d_gene: -; v_gene: TRBV5-5; j_gene: TRBJ2-5; abundance: -; CDR3nt: TGTGCCAGCAGCTTGACAGGGCCGGAGACCCAGTACTTC; CDR3aa: CASSLTGPETQYF
d_gene: TRBD1; v_gene: TRBV6-6; j_gene: TRBJ1-1; abundance: -; CDR3nt: TGTGCCAGCAGCCCGGGACAGGGGGCGGATACTGAAGCTTTCTTT; CDR3aa: CASSPGQGADTEAFF
d_gene: -; v_gene: TRBV11-2; j_gene: TRBJ1-1; abundance: -; CDR3nt: TGTGCCAGCAGCTCGGGACACACGAACACTGAAGCTTTCTTT; CDR3aa: CASSSGHTNTEAFF
d_gene: -; v_gene: TRBV6-5; j_gene: TRBJ1-2; abundance: once; CDR3nt: TGTGCCAGCAGCCGCGACTTGCGAGACTATGGCTACACCTTC; CDR3aa: CASSRDLRDYGYTF
d_gene: -; v_gene: TRBV7-9; j_gene: TRBJ2-5; abundance: once; CDR3nt: TGTGCCAGCAGCTCCAAAGGGGGCCAAGAGACCCAGTACTTC; CDR3aa: CASSSKGGQETQYF
d_gene: -; v_gene: TRBV28; j_gene: TRBJ1-1; abundance: -; CDR3nt: TGTGCCAGCAGTTTAAGTGGGGGGAACACTGAAGCTTTCTTT; CDR3aa: CASSLSGGNTEAFF
d_gene: TRBD1; v_gene: TRBV19; j_gene: TRBJ1-4; abundance: -; CDR3nt: TGTGCCAGTAGTACCCAGACAGGGGGGGATGAAAAACTGTTTTTT; CDR3aa: CASSTQTGGDEKLFF
d_gene: -; v_gene: TRBV5-1; j_gene: TRBJ2-7; abundance: -; CDR3nt: TGCGCCAGCAGCTTGGAGGATGGAGGCTACGAGCAGTACTTC; CDR3aa: CASSLEDGGYEQYF
d_gene: -; v_gene: TRBV7-2; j_gene: TRBJ2-5; abundance: -; CDR3nt: TGTGCCAGCAGCCCTTGGACTGGAGAGACCCAGTACTTC; CDR3aa: CASSPWTGETQYF
d_gene: -; v_gene: TRBV7-3; j_gene: TRBJ2-3; abundance: -; CDR3nt: TGTGCCAGCAGCTTAGGATCGGAGGGGGCCGGGACCACAGATACGCAGTATTTT; CDR3aa: CASSLGSEGAGTTDTQYF
d_gene: -; v_gene: TRBV6-5; j_gene: TRBJ1-1; abundance: -; CDR3nt: TGTGCCACCCAGGCGAACACTGAAGCTTTCTTT; CDR3aa: CATQANTEAFF
d_gene: -; v_gene: TRBV5-6; j_gene: TRBJ2-1; abundance: -; CDR3nt: TGTGCCAGCAGCTTCGGACTTTCCCGGGGGTACAATGAGCAGTTCTTC; CDR3aa: CASSFGLSRGYNEQFF
d_gene: TRBD2; v_gene: TRBV7-9; j_gene: TRBJ2-3; abundance: -; CDR3nt: TGTGCCAGTATAGCGGGAGTCGGCACAGATACGCAGTATTTT; CDR3aa: CASIAGVGTDTQYF
d_gene: -; v_gene: TRBV2; j_gene: TRBJ2-2; abundance: -; CDR3nt: TGTGCCAGCAGGACTGACACCGGGGAGCTGTTTTTT; CDR3aa: CASRTDTGELFF
d_gene: -; v_gene: TRBV9; j_gene: TRBJ2-7; abundance: -; CDR3nt: TGTGCCAGCAGCGCACGATTTCAGAGCGAGCAGTACTTC; CDR3aa: CASSARFQSEQYF
d_gene: TRBD1; v_gene: TRBV5-1; j_gene: TRBJ1-2; abundance: -; CDR3nt: TGCGCCAGCAGCTCAATTCCGGGACAGGGGCTTGAGGGCTACACCTTC; CDR3aa: CASSSIPGQGLEGYTF
d_gene: TRBD1; v_gene: TRBV19; j_gene: TRBJ1-1; abundance: -; CDR3nt: TGTGCCAGTAGACGAGGCGGGACAGGCGGTGGGGAAGCTTTCTTT; CDR3aa: CASRRGGTGGGEAFF
d_gene: -; v_gene: TRBV2; j_gene: TRBJ2-1; abundance: -; CDR3nt: TGTGCCAGCAGTGAAGGGGACCCTACCTACAATGAGCAGTTCTTC; CDR3aa: CASSEGDPTYNEQFF
d_gene: -; v_gene: TRBV7-9; j_gene: TRBJ1-2; abundance: once; CDR3nt: TGTGCCAGCACCTACGGGCCCGCCGAGGGTGGCTACACCTTC; CDR3aa: CASTYGPAEGGYTF
d_gene: TRBD2; v_gene: TRBV5-4; j_gene: TRBJ2-1; abundance: -; CDR3nt: TGTGCCAGCAGCTTGGGGGGTGCGGGAGGCTACAATGAGCAGTTCTTC; CDR3aa: CASSLGGAGGYNEQFF